What follows is one T cell receptor (beta chain) and its context. Its antigen is undetermined. This entry comes from a study of cytomegalovirus exposure and HLA in healthy donors. General observations from the study: Reportedly, cytomegalovirus status was diagnosed with high sensitivity and specificity. Donors belonging to an Asian-associated ancestry cluster reportedly showed fewer N-insertions in productive TCRs than the approximately 670-donor mean, according to what a later analysis found. What a later analysis showed was that several of the most significant clusters appeared linked to common viral pathogens.

The CDR3 has 15 amino acids. Per the germline V gene, CDR1 is KGHSH and CDR2 is LQKENI. V dropped 2 bases and J dropped 3 bases, with 13 bases sitting between them. Primers included in the PCR were 60 Vbeta and 13 Jbeta primers. Some clones are missing from TCRdb's copy, which holds only in-frame ones; the method was immunoSEQ multiplex PCR. Of about 170,000 clones in the sample, over 70% were seen once. This clonotype was obtained from a boy aged 2 to 9 in good health and CMV-seronegative. The rearrangement links TRBV18 to TRBJ1-2; D is perhaps TRBD1 (6 bases). Sequenced material: PBMCs. CDR3 nucleotides: TGTGCCAGCTCACCAAACGCGGGGGCGGACTATGGCTACACCTTC. It translates to CASSPNAGADYGYTF.